This T cell receptor (beta chain) is from a study of blood T cell repertoires in COVID-19. TCRdb's table, derived via immunoSEQ multiplex PCR, lists solely in-frame clones and lacks some. The sample has roughly 80,000 clones; around 74% are singletons. This CDR3 has 14 residues. V was pared by 5 bases and J by 3 bases, with 11 bases between. CDR1 is SGHNT and CDR2 is YYREEE in the germline V gene (reference sequence). Source material: peripheral blood. The chain recombines TRBV5-4 with TRBJ1-4; TRBD1 is a possible D gene (6 bases). The receptor was isolated from a human donor in a cohort sampled during active COVID-19. As DNA, the CDR3 is TGTGCCAGCAGATCCGACAGGTCTAATGAAAAACTGTTTTTT. Translated: CASRSDRSNEKLFF. The full variable domain, in which reference TRBV5-4 and TRBJ1-4 provide the parts outside the CDR3, is ETGVTQSPTHLIKTRGQQVTLRCSSQSGHNTVSWYQQALGQGPQFIFQYYREEENGRGNFPPRFSGLQFPNYSSELNVNALELDDSALYLCASRSDRSNEKLFFGSGTQLSVL.